These T cell receptor beta chains were read from a single sample in a study of shared clonotypes between healthy human individuals. TCRdb's copy holds only in-frame clones and misses some; the assay was immunoSEQ multiplex PCR. The sample shows 1,100,000 or so clones, about 84% of them seen only once. The sample taken for sequencing was memory CD4+ T cells from PBMCs. These receptors originate from a man between 18 and 35 years old in good health. Some clones in this sample may be carry-over from other donors' samples. Each CDR3 is given with its conserved first and last residue. D genes are given only for firm matches. Expanded clones are given a class, and other clones once, few, many or no size at all.

V	size	J	D	DNA	CDR3
TRBV7-9	few	TRBJ2-7	.	TGTGCCAGCAGCACGGAATCAGGGGCCGAGCAGTACTTC	CASSTESGAEQYF
TRBV12-2	once	TRBJ1-5	.	TGTGCAAGTCGCTTTCGATGGGGACGAGGTCAGCCCCAGCATTTT	CASRFRWGRGQPQHF
TRBV19	once	TRBJ2-3	.	TGTGCCAGTAGTTTGGACGCGGGGATGGATACGCAGTATTTT	CASSLDAGMDTQYF
TRBV6-1	.	TRBJ1-5	.	TGTGCCAGCAGTGATCCGATTGGGGGAACCAATCAGCCCCAGCATTTT	CASSDPIGGTNQPQHF
TRBV4-1	few	TRBJ1-4	.	TGCGCCAGCAGCCAAGGAAATGAAAAACTGTTTTTT	CASSQGNEKLFF
TRBV30	once	TRBJ1-5	.	TGTGCCTGGAGTGAGGCCAGATTCAATCAGCCCCAGCATTTT	CAWSEARFNQPQHF
TRBV2	.	TRBJ1-5	.	TGTGCCAGCAGTGACAGGGGCTATAGCAATCAGCCCCAGCATTTT	CASSDRGYSNQPQHF
TRBV6-5	.	TRBJ1-2	.	TGTGCCAGCAGTTACTCCATTAACTATGGCTACACCTTC	CASSYSINYGYTF
TRBV11-2	.	TRBJ1-3	.	TGTGCCAGCAGAATACGGGAGGCATCACAGGGTCGGGACACCATATATTTT	CASRIREASQGRDTIYF
TRBV28	.	TRBJ2-7	.	TGTGCCAGCAGATACCGGGAAAGAGGCACCTACGAGCAGTACTTC	CASRYRERGTYEQYF
TRBV6-1	.	TRBJ1-1	.	TGTGCCAGCAGTGAATCTCGCGGGAAAAACACTGAAGCTTTCTTT	CASSESRGKNTEAFF
TRBV2	few	TRBJ2-7	TRBD2	TGTGCCAGCAGTGAAGGGACTAGCTGGTACGAGCAGTACTTC	CASSEGTSWYEQYF
TRBV27	many	TRBJ2-3	.	TGTGCCAGCAGTTTAAGGGGCACAGATACGCAGTATTTT	CASSLRGTDTQYF
TRBV7-3	.	TRBJ2-1	TRBD2	TGTGCCAGCAGCTTAGAACCGGGACTAGCGGGAGCCGTAGGCAATGAGCAGTTCTTC	CASSLEPGLAGAVGNEQFF
TRBV29-1	.	TRBJ2-5	TRBD2	TGCAGCGTTGGGACTAGCGGTCAAGAGACCCAGTACTTC	CSVGTSGQETQYF
TRBV5-1	once	TRBJ2-3	.	TGCGCCAGCAGCTTGGCAGGGGCTTGGGATACGCAGTATTTT	CASSLAGAWDTQYF
TRBV21-1	.	TRBJ2-2	.	TGTGCCAGCAGCCTCACAGGAACTAGCGGGAACACCGGGGAGCTGTTTTTT	CASSLTGTSGNTGELFF
TRBV7-2	.	TRBJ2-3	.	TGTGCCAGCAGCTTGTCCGGGAGTGCAGATACGCAGTATTTT	CASSLSGSADTQYF
TRBV28	.	TRBJ1-1	.	TGTGCCAGCAGTTTAAGGACTGAAGCTTTCTTT	CASSLRTEAFF
TRBV5-1	.	TRBJ2-5	TRBD2	TGCGCCAGCAGCTTGATCCTAGCGGGCCAAGAGACCCAGTACTTC	CASSLILAGQETQYF
TRBV5-4	.	TRBJ1-2	.	TGTGCCAGCAGCCGGGGGGCAGGGATATACTATGGCTACACCTTC	CASSRGAGIYYGYTF
TRBV6-5	.	TRBJ2-6	.	TGTGCCAGCAGTTACTCGATCCAGTCTGGGGCCAACGTCCTGACTTTC	CASSYSIQSGANVLTF
TRBV10-3	.	TRBJ2-7	TRBD2	TGTGCCCCGTGGAGAATTAGCGGGGCCTACGAGCAGTACTTC	CAPWRISGAYEQYF
TRBV30	.	TRBJ2-7	.	TGTGCCTGGAGTGTATCCCGGGGGCATGACGAGCAGTACTTC	CAWSVSRGHDEQYF
TRBV4-2	few	TRBJ2-3	.	TGTGCCAGCAGCCAAAGGGCCGGGGATACGCAGTATTTT	CASSQRAGDTQYF